This T cell receptor (beta chain) was sequenced for a study of regulatory T cells in long-lasting Graves disease. CDR3-region Arm-PCR and iRepertoire HTBI primers produced the TCR beta libraries. Each CDR3 protein gets one entry after TCRdb re-called the multiplex PCR reads with MiXCR. This sample has around 400,000 distinct CDR3 sequences, with approximately 12% found just once. Trimming cost V 3 bases and J 0 bases, with 16 bases left between them. Per germline, CDR1 KGHSH and CDR2 LQKENI. This CDR3 comprises 17 residues. Indicated time point: newly diagnosed GD, antithyroid drugs for less than 3 months. RNA extracted from PBMCs served as the sequencing template. This clonotype has a count of ten or more. The antigen is unknown. Study findings and constraints: Reduced TCR diversity was observed in persistent Graves' patients versus newly diagnosed patients.

These sequences were also reported in another study, on T cells in Graves' hyperthyroidism and ophthalmopathy.

The sequence derives from a woman younger than 30 with Graves disease. The starting material was peripheral blood mononuclear cells (PBMCs), obtained at new diagnosis, from a patient treated with antithyroid drugs. V usage is TRBV18 and J usage is TRBJ2-3; D is undetermined. CDR3 DNA: TGTGCCAGCTCACCCCTGACTCACCTTACTAGCACAGATACGCAGTATTTT. Encoded protein: CASSPLTHLTSTDTQYF.